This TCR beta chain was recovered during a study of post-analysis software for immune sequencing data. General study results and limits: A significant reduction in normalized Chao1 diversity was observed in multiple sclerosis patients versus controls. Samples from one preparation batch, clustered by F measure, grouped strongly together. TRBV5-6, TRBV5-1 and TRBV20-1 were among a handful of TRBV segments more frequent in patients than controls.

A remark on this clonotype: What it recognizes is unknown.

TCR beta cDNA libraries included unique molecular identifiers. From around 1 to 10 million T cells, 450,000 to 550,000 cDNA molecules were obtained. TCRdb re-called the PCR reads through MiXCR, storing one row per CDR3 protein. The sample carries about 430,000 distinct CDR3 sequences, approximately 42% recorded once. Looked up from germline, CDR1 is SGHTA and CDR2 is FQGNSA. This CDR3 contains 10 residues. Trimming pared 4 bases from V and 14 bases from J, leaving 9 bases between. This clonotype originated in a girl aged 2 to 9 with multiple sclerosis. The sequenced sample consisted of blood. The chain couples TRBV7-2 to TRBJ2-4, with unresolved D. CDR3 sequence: CASSSRGKYF. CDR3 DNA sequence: TGTGCCAGCAGCTCACGCGGCAAGTACTTC.